The TCR beta chain described here comes from a study of shared clonotypes between healthy human individuals. This CDR3 region has 14 residues. J lost 6 bases, V lost 6 bases, and 8 bases had no gene match. The germline V gene has CDR1 MNHEY and CDR2 SMNVEV (reference sequence). Comment on this clone: As yet, its antigen is unknown. The sample carries other DNA sequences with the same CDR3.

Repertoires were generated with immunoSEQ multiplex PCR, while TCRdb's copy carries only in-frame clones and drops some. The sample consists of about 2.4 million clones, roughly 93% of them appearing once. All donors qualified as healthy HIV-negative adults and had experienced no recent acute infections or vaccinations. Points from the study as a whole: Estimated richness was generally greater in naive than memory subsets.

Material: naive CD4+ T cells from PBMCs. Stated subset: CD45RA+ positively selected. The clonotype comes from a man aged 18-30 years in good health. Some clones in this sample may be carry-over from other donors' samples. The rearrangement joins TRBV27 to TRBJ2-7, with 10 bases aligning to TRBD1. The CDR3 DNA sequence: TGTGCCAGCAGCCCCGGGACAGGGGAGGGCGAGCAGTACTTC. Residues: CASSPGTGEGEQYF.